One and the same sample provided the 15 T cell receptor beta chains below, sequenced in a study of regulatory T cells in long-lasting Graves disease. Building of the TCR beta libraries involved iRepertoire HTBI primers and Arm-PCR of CDR3 regions. TCRdb fed the multiplex PCR reads into MiXCR, producing one record per CDR3 protein. Of approximately 390,000 distinct CDR3 sequences listed, roughly 17% are singletons. Time point denoted: newly diagnosed GD, antithyroid drugs for less than 3 months. Making the TCR library involved RNA that had been extracted from PBMCs. These data also formed part of another study, on T cells in Graves' hyperthyroidism and ophthalmopathy.

The sample here was peripheral blood mononuclear cells (PBMCs), taken at new diagnosis, from a patient treated with antithyroid drugs. These receptors came from a young woman with Graves disease.

The chain uses TRBV9 and TRBJ2-3, with 8 positions matching TRBD1. The CDR3 runs 16 residues. V lost 4 bases, J lost 4 bases, and 11 bases stayed unmatched. The V gene's germline CDR1 is SGDLS and CDR2 YYNGEE. The CDR3 DNA reads TGTGCCAGCAGCACCCGGACAGGGCTGGGCCCAGATACGCAGTATTTT. Amino acid sequence: CASSTRTGLGPDTQYF.

This clonotype came up many times. The rearrangement links TRBV27 to TRBJ1-6, with 9 bases identical to TRBD1. V lost 6 bases and J lost 10; bases outside the gene matches: 10. Germline CDR1 reads MNHEY; CDR2 reads SMNVEV (reference sequence). The CDR3 is 15 amino acids. Here the CDR3 DNA reads TGTGCCAGCAGCGTAGGGACAGGGCTAGAGTCACCCCTCCACTTT. This codes for CASSVGTGLESPLHF.

The CDR3 DNA sequence: TGTGCCAGTAAAGAGGGGGCCACTGAAGCTTTCTTT. It yields the protein CASKEGATEAFF. The V and J genes are TRBV19 and TRBJ1-1; 7 bases are a match to TRBD1. The CDR3 is 12 amino acids. In germline, CDR1 is LNHDA, CDR2 SQIVND (reference sequence). The J segment lost 4 bases and the V segment lost 7 bases, leaving 3 bases of the junction unmatched.

In its sample, this clonotype was seen many times. The chain joins TRBV3-1 to TRBJ1-1; perhaps TRBD1 as D (5 bases). V was clipped by 3 bases and J by 2 bases, with 10 bases between them. The CDR3 runs to 14 residues. Germline loops: CDR1 LGHDT, CDR2 YNNKEL (reference sequence). The CDR3 nucleotides are TGTGCCAGCAGCCATAGACAGCCTAACACTGAAGCTTTCTTT. Protein: CASSHRQPNTEAFF.

There are many counts of this clonotype. The CDR3, as DNA: TGTGCCAGCAGCGTAGAAGTCACCCAAGAGACCCAGTACTTC. Residues: CASSVEVTQETQYF. The chain recombines TRBV9 with TRBJ2-5, with D uncertain. V lost 0 bases and J 1 base, leaving 7 bases between the germline ends. Germline CDR1 reads SGDLS; CDR2 reads YYNGEE. This CDR3 has 14 amino acids.

This clonotype was picked up many times. The chain couples TRBV6-1 to TRBJ1-1; D may be TRBD1 (6 bases). Germline V gene data show CDR1 as MNHNS and CDR2 as SASEGT. The CDR3 runs 13 residues. The V and J ends lost 8 bases and 4 bases respectively, with 14 bases between them. The CDR3 DNA follows: TGTGCCAGCGGACGACAGGTCAGCACTGAAGCTTTCTTT. Amino acid sequence: CASGRQVSTEAFF.

Worth noting for this clonotype: A read error may be the cause here, since a much bigger clone is one base away. The V and J genes are TRBV7-9 and TRBJ2-1; 9 nucleotides match TRBD1. Germline V gives CDR1 SEHNR, CDR2 FQNEAQ (reference sequence). V trimming: 5 bases; J trimming: 7 bases; junction bases outside the gene matches: 9. The CDR3 is 15 amino acids. The CDR3: CASSHPGQGLNEQFF. The CDR3 nucleotides read TGTGCCAGCAGCCACCCGGGACAGGGCTTGAATGAGCAGTTCTTC. Drawing the rest from reference TRBV7-9 and TRBJ2-1, the complete variable domain is DTGVSQNPRHKITKRGQNVTFRCDPISEHNRLYWYRQTLGQGPEFLTYFQNEAQLEKSRLLSDRFSAERPKGSFSTLEIQRTEQGDSAMYLCASSHPGQGLNEQFFGPGTRLTVL.

This clonotype was picked up a small number of times. The chain employs TRBV11-2 and TRBJ1-1; D is unresolved. Trimming pared 2 bases from V and 8 bases from J, leaving 12 bases between. The CDR3 covers 13 residues. Germline V gives CDR1 SGHAT, CDR2 FQNNGV. DNA of the CDR3: TGTGCCAGCAGCTTACTGTCGATTACCGAAGCTTTCTTT. Its protein is CASSLLSITEAFF. Based on the CDR3 plus reference TRBV11-2 and TRBJ1-1, the full variable domain is EAGVAQSPRYKIIEKRQSVAFWCNPISGHATLYWYQQILGQGPKLLIQFQNNGVVDDSQLPKDRFSAERLKGVDSTLKIQPAKLEDSAVYLCASSLLSITEAFFGQGTRLTVV.

This clonotype was observed many times. This rearrangement joins TRBV29-1 to TRBJ1-6, with D possibly TRBD1 on 5 matching bases. The germline V gene encodes CDR1 SQVTM and CDR2 ANQGSEA. The CDR3 is 13 residues long. Deletions cut 1 base from V and 10 bases from J, with 11 bases between. The CDR3 nucleotides are TGCAGCGTTGAAGTGAGTAGGGGATCACCCCTCCACTTT. This gives the protein CSVEVSRGSPLHF.

This clonotype was observed a few times. A junction end diverges from the germline sequence, so it may reflect a read error. The rearrangement joins TRBV5-1 to TRBJ2-5, with TRBD1 matching over 7 bases. Germline V gives CDR1 SGHRS, CDR2 YFSETQ. The CDR3 is 14 residues long. The CDR3 reads CASSTGTVQETQYF. The CDR3 DNA reads TGTGCCAGCAGCACCGGGACAGTACAAGAGACCCAGTACTTC.

About this clonotype: A much larger clone differs from this one at a single base, so this may be a read error. The chain employs TRBV30 and TRBJ1-1; D unclear. The CDR3 totals 15 residues. Germline V CDR1 and CDR2: GTSNPN, SVGIG (reference sequence). Trimming stripped 0 bases from V and 4 bases from J, with 15 bases between. CDR3 sequence (DNA): TGTGCCTGGAGTGTACAAGCAGGCCGGAGCACTGAAGCTTTCTTT. Amino acids: CAWSVQAGRSTEAFF.

This clonotype showed up just a few times. This sequence joins TRBV29-1 and TRBJ2-3; D may be TRBD1 (6 bases). CDR1 is SQVTM, CDR2 ANQGSEA, per germline. CDR3 length: 14 amino acids. Trimming cost V 4 bases and J 0 bases, with 11 bases left between them. CDR3 DNA sequence: TGCAGCGTTGCGACAGGCCACAGCACAGATACGCAGTATTTT. Protein product: CSVATGHSTDTQYF.

As regards this clonotype: A single base separates this from a much larger clone, so it may be a read error. The V and J genes are TRBV24-1 and TRBJ1-2; no clear D gene. Germline V lookup: CDR1 KGHDR, CDR2 SFDVKD. The CDR3 is 12 residues long. As DNA, the CDR3 is TGTGCCGCCAGTGTGACGGACTATGGCTACACCTTC. It is translated as CAASVTDYGYTF.

With respect to this clonotype: At one end the junction does not follow the germline gene, possibly because of a read error. CDR3 DNA sequence: TGTGTCAGCAGCCCTATGGGGTTGGGGGAAAAACTGTTTTTT. Its translation is CVSSPMGLGEKLFF. The V call is TRBV9, the J call TRBJ1-4, with D unclear. This CDR3 has 14 amino acids. The germline CDR1 and CDR2 sequences are SGDLS and YYNGEE.

V and J are TRBV6-2 or TRBV6-3 and TRBJ2-2; D gene ambiguous. The germline CDR1 and CDR2 sequences are MNHEY and SVGEGT. Trimming removed 5 bases from V and 2 bases from J, with 9 bases in between. The CDR3 spans 14 residues. The CDR3 is CASSGEENTGELFF. The CDR3 DNA sequence: TGTGCCAGCAGTGGCGAAGAAAACACCGGGGAGCTGTTTTTT.